The 22 T cell receptor beta chains presented below share a single source sample, sequenced in a study of OX40 agonist ivuxolimab in advanced cancers. Repertoires were generated with immunoSEQ multiplex PCR, while TCRdb's copy carries only in-frame clones and drops some. In the table there are just over 15,000 clones, 50% to 75% of which are singletons. The sequencing here drew on CD4+ or CD8+ T cells sorted from blood, taken in a trial of the OX40 agonist ivuxolimab. The receptors come from an adult with an advanced solid tumor such as melanoma, head and neck, liver or kidney cancer.

The V call is TRBV12-5, the J call TRBJ2-2; tentatively, D is TRBD1 or TRBD2 (5 bases each). In germline, CDR1 is LGHNT, CDR2 FRNRAP. V shed 2 bases and J shed 0 bases, with 16 bases lying between them. The CDR3 runs 18 residues. In DNA, the CDR3 is TGTGCTAGTGGTTTGACGCGAACCGGGACGTCGAACACCGGGGAGCTGTTTTTT. Translating it yields CASGLTRTGTSNTGELFF. The full variable domain, rest sourced from reference TRBV12-5 and TRBJ2-2, is DARVTQTPRHKVTEMGQEVTMRCQPILGHNTVFWYRQTMMQGLELLAYFRNRAPLDDSGMPKDRFSAEMPDATLATLKIQPSEPRDSAVYFCASGLTRTGTSNTGELFFGEGSRLTVL.

This clone showed up just a few times. The V and J genes are TRBV5-6 and TRBJ1-6; 9 bases fit TRBD1. The CDR3 length is 16 residues. The germline V gene encodes CDR1 SGHDT and CDR2 YYEEEE. With V trimmed by 4 bases and J by 3 bases, 5 bases remained unmatched. CDR3 sequence (DNA): TGTGCCAGCAGCCCAGACAGGGGGAACTATAATTCACCCCTCCACTTT. This sequence encodes CASSPDRGNYNSPLHF. The full variable domain, with the rest looked up from reference TRBV5-6 and TRBJ1-6, is DAGVTQSPTHLIKTRGQQVTLRCSPKSGHDTVSWYQQALGQGPQFIFQYYEEEERQRGNFPDRFSGHQFPNYSSELNVNALLLGDSALYLCASSPDRGNYNSPLHFGNGTRLTVT.

The chain recombines TRBV30 with TRBJ2-3; the D is unclear. The V gene's germline CDR1 is GTSNPN and CDR2 SVGIG (reference sequence). The V gene lost 2 bases and the J gene lost 8 bases, with 17 bases spanning the gap. The CDR3 contains 14 residues. The CDR3 DNA sequence: TGTGCCTGGAGTTTGGACCAGACCCACGGTACGCAGTATTTT. Encoded protein: CAWSLDQTHGTQYF.

This clone was recorded a few times. The chain employs TRBV6-6 and TRBJ2-1; TRBD1 agrees at 8 bases. CDR1 is MNHNY and CDR2 is SVGAGI in the germline V gene (reference sequence). CDR3 length equals 15 residues. The V gene end was trimmed by 2 bases and the J gene end by 6 bases; junction bases not matched to a gene: 6. In nucleotides, the CDR3 is TGTGCCAGCAGTTACGGGACAGGCCATGGCAATGAGCAGTTCTTC. Protein sequence: CASSYGTGHGNEQFF.

The gene calls are TRBV7-9 and TRBJ2-7, with no clear D. Germline values: CDR1 SEHNR, CDR2 FQNEAQ (reference sequence). V was cut by 4 bases and J by 2 bases, with 15 bases left in between. The CDR3 is 15 amino acids. The CDR3: CASSSLTDSTYEQYF. The CDR3 DNA reads TGTGCCAGCAGCTCGCTGACCGACTCAACCTACGAGCAGTACTTC.

This clone is deemed medium-sized. The chain carries TRBV29-1 and TRBJ1-2; TRBD1 matches 10 bases. The V gene end was trimmed by 4 bases and the J gene end by 8 bases; junction bases not matched to a gene: 10. Germline-derived CDR1 and CDR2 are SQVTM and ANQGSEA. The length of the CDR3 is 14 residues. The CDR3 reads CSVAGQGSYNGYTF. CDR3 in DNA: TGCAGCGTTGCGGGACAGGGGAGTTATAACGGCTACACCTTC.

This sequence joins TRBV9 and TRBJ2-1; possibly TRBD2 for D (6 bases). The germline V gene has CDR1 SGDLS and CDR2 YYNGEE. The V gene lost 0 bases and the J gene lost 3 bases, with 10 bases spanning the gap. This CDR3 has 15 residues. The CDR3 DNA is TGTGCCAGCAGCGTAGACGGGGGACTCTACAATGAGCAGTTCTTC. Amino acid sequence: CASSVDGGLYNEQFF.

Points on this clone: Just one base apart from a much larger clone, this may be a read error. Other DNA variants within this sample encode the same CDR3. The rearrangement links TRBV7-9 to TRBJ1-2; 9 bases align to TRBD1. This CDR3 has 14 amino acids. Germline assignment: CDR1 SEHNR and CDR2 FQNEAQ (reference sequence). V lost 5 bases and J lost 2; bases outside the gene matches: 3. The chain's CDR3 is CASSPGQGNYGYTF. The CDR3 DNA is TGTGCCAGCAGCCCGGGACAGGGCAACTATGGCTACACCTTC.

This clone was found once. This chain links TRBV9 with TRBJ2-5; 8 positions match TRBD2. CDR1 and CDR2 from the germline V gene are SGDLS and YYNGEE. There are 16 residues in the CDR3. V lost 3 bases and J lost 2; bases outside the gene matches: 9. DNA of the CDR3: TGTGCCAGCAGCGGCTCGGGCGGGGGGATTCAAGAGACCCAGTACTTC. Its translation: CASSGSGGGIQETQYF.

CDR3 protein: CASSLLRSEQYF. CDR3 sequence (DNA): TGTGCCAGCAGCCTGCTTAGGAGCGAGCAGTACTTC. The J gene is TRBJ2-7, the V gene TRBV5-6; D not certain. With 4 bases removed from V and 6 bases from J, the gap between germline ends came to 11 bases. This CDR3 has 12 residues. Germline CDR1 reads SGHDT; CDR2 reads YYEEEE.

The V and J genes are TRBV4-1 and TRBJ1-2; 7 nucleotides align to TRBD1. From germline, CDR1 is MGHRA and CDR2 YSYEKL. V gave up 1 base and J gave up 8 bases; unmatched junction bases: 7. The CDR3 sequence is 14 residues long. The CDR3 DNA sequence: TGCGCCAGCAGCCAAGTCCTAGCAGGGGGAGGCTACACCTTC. Residues: CASSQVLAGGGYTF.

In DNA, the CDR3 is TGTGCCAGCAGCTTAGAAACCGGGGAGCTGTTTTTT. Protein sequence: CASSLETGELFF. The chain uses TRBV5-6 and TRBJ2-2; D is unresolved. In germline, CDR1 is SGHDT, CDR2 YYEEEE. CDR3 size: 12 residues. With 2 bases removed from V and 5 bases from J, the gap between germline ends came to 4 bases.

The chain has TRBV5-1 and TRBJ1-1; D is undetermined. Germline CDR1 is SGHRS and CDR2 is YFSETQ. The CDR3 is 12 amino acids. V was shortened by 4 bases and J by 7 bases, with 11 bases between the two germline ends. CDR3 DNA: TGCGCCAGCAGCCCCGGGAGTCGTGAAGCTTTCTTT. Protein sequence: CASSPGSREAFF.

This clone has more than one count but fewer than ten. This rearrangement joins TRBV7-9 to TRBJ1-3; D not certain. The CDR3 covers 17 residues. V lost 3 bases and J 7 bases, leaving 22 bases between the germline ends. Per the germline V gene, CDR1 is SEHNR and CDR2 is FQNEAQ (reference sequence). CDR3 coding DNA: TGTGCCAGCAGCTTCCGACCGACCCAACCTTCCGGGAACACCATATATTTT. It codes for CASSFRPTQPSGNTIYF.

This chain links TRBV6-5 with TRBJ2-1; D gene uncertain. Germline CDR1 is MNHEY and CDR2 is SVGAGI. Trimming took 2 bases from V and 5 from J, leaving 7 bases between them. The length of the CDR3 is 13 residues. DNA of the CDR3: TGTGCCAGCAGTTACGGGAAACACAATGAGCAGTTCTTC. This gives the protein CASSYGKHNEQFF.

The rearrangement joins TRBV5-6 to TRBJ2-7; D remains ambiguous. V was trimmed by 5 bases and J by 4 bases, leaving 4 bases between them. CDR1 is SGHDT, CDR2 YYEEEE, per germline. The CDR3 length is 10 residues. The CDR3 protein is CASSQYEQYF. CDR3 DNA: TGTGCCAGCAGTCAGTACGAGCAGTACTTC.

Concerning this clone itself: The sample carries other DNA sequences with the same CDR3. The chain combines TRBV18 with TRBJ2-7, with 7 bases fitting TRBD2. The germline V gene encodes CDR1 KGHSH and CDR2 LQKENI. This CDR3 region has 13 residues. Unmatched junction bases numbered 1, after V lost 2 bases and J lost 3 bases. CDR3 loop: CASSPGRDYEQYF. Here the CDR3 DNA reads TGTGCCAGCTCACCAGGGAGGGACTACGAGCAGTACTTC.

In its sample, this clone is medium-sized. The sample contains more than one DNA sequence encoding this CDR3. The chain is built from TRBV25-1 and TRBJ1-2; possibly TRBD1 for D (6 bases). Between the trimmed V and J ends, which lost 0 bases and 5 bases, there was a span of 13 bases. The CDR3 sequence is 15 residues long. Looked up from germline, CDR1 is MGHDK and CDR2 is SYGVNS. CDR3: CASSEYLETGYGYTF. For the CDR3, the DNA is TGTGCCAGCAGTGAATATCTCGAGACAGGATATGGCTACACCTTC.

The chain joins TRBV7-2 to TRBJ2-7; 8 bases map to TRBD1. CDR1 and CDR2 from the germline V gene are SGHTA and FQGNSA. The CDR3 is 17 residues long. J gave up 2 bases and V 5 bases, and 14 bases lay outside the gene matches. CDR3 protein: CASSTRPTGAPPYEQYF. DNA of the CDR3: TGTGCCAGCAGCACTAGACCGACAGGGGCCCCTCCCTACGAGCAGTACTTC.

In this sample, this clone turned up a few times. The genes are TRBV6-1 and TRBJ1-5; D remains unclear. V lost 6 bases and J lost 9, with 18 bases in between. CDR1 is MNHNS and CDR2 is SASEGT in the germline V gene. This CDR3 is 14 amino acids long. The CDR3 reads CASSDSVRHWPQHF. The DNA for the CDR3 is TGTGCCAGCAGCGACTCGGTGCGTCATTGGCCCCAGCATTTT.

J is TRBJ2-7 and V is TRBV30, with D unclear. The CDR3 totals 13 residues. The V end lost 3 bases, the J end lost 3 bases, and 12 bases lay between the germline ends. Looked up from germline, CDR1 is GTSNPN and CDR2 is SVGIG (reference sequence). CDR3 region: CAWSVDGLYEQYF. CDR3 bases: TGTGCCTGGAGCGTTGACGGGCTCTACGAGCAGTACTTC.

V usage is TRBV5-1 and J usage is TRBJ2-5; TRBD1 matches at 10 bases. CDR3 length: 15 amino acids. V was clipped by 0 bases and J by 2 bases; unmatched bases: 1. Germline-derived CDR1 and CDR2 are SGHRS and YFSETQ. In DNA, the CDR3 is TGCGCCAGCAGCTTGGAGGGACAGGGGCAAGAGACCCAGTACTTC. Amino acid sequence: CASSLEGQGQETQYF.